This entry features one T cell receptor beta chain sequence. Each CDR3 protein gets one entry after TCRdb re-called the 5' RACE reads with MiXCR. The sample has 25,000 to 30,000 distinct CDR3 sequences, roughly 5.6% seen once; the top ten hold about 0.85%. The entry originates in a study of early T cells in non-severe SARS-CoV-2 infection. This CDR3 comprises 15 residues. CDR1 and CDR2 (germline): SGHRS, YFSETQ. Trimming left V 6 bases short and J 0 bases short, with 10 bases between. The sequenced sample was whole blood. V usage is TRBV5-1 and J usage is TRBJ2-6; D unresolved. The source of this sequence is an adult who was a healthcare worker with PCR-confirmed SARS-CoV-2 infection or an uninfected control (not recorded which). CDR3 sequence: CASTSWNSGANVLTF. CDR3 sequence (DNA): TGCGCCAGCACCTCCTGGAACTCTGGGGCCAACGTCCTGACTTTC.